This T cell receptor beta chain was found in a study of T-cell memory formation after mild COVID-19 (dated by TCRdb to the early 2020s). Some background on the complete study: TCR sequence clusters from the two donors were found to be largely donor specific. The cohort was made up of two young adult volunteers, one female and one male, who were previously healthy. Longitudinal TCRalpha and TCRbeta repertoire sequencing tracked T-cell clones expanding and contracting after mild COVID-19 in a couple of donors.

PBMCs were isolated by Ficoll-Paque density gradient centrifugation. This clonotype has a count of ten or more. Its antigen target is currently unknown. Per-nucleotide qualities are absent, and no much larger clonotype sits a single base away. Beyond this particular receptor, the publication reports: Some responding clones were detected in pre-infection memory, which suggested that pre-existing cross-reactive memory T cells had joined the SARS-CoV-2 response. The study included only a couple of mild cases, and larger cohorts that include severe cases with pre-infection samples were judged to be necessary. Clones contracting from day 15 to 85 had balanced CD4/CD8 phenotypes, while a second wave expanding from day 15 to 37 was biased towards CD4+. Contracting CD4+ clones appeared mostly in the CM and EM memory subsets, whereas CD8+ clones were enriched in EMRA. The second-wave clones that peaked on day 37 were not confirmed to be SARS-CoV-2 specific.

Sequencing took place on an Illumina NovaSeq 6000. cDNA libraries for TCRalpha and TCRbeta were prepared by 5'RACE using constant-segment primers, with sample barcodes and unique molecular identifiers added. Trizol reagent was used to extract RNA from every sample. The libraries were amplified in two PCR steps, and the second step added a second sample barcode and Illumina TruSeq adapters. Libraries were sequenced on an Illumina NovaSeq with 2 x 150 bp paired-end reads. The study's processing was this. With migec v1.2.7, reads were demultiplexed and then collapsed into UMI-guided consensus sequences. Using mixcr v2.1.11, UMI consensuses were aligned to TRA and TRB V and J templates and then assembled into clonotypes. A clonotype was counted as expanded or contracted only if both edgeR and NoisET called the change significant, with noise models trained on biological replicates. For edgeR calls, the cutoffs were a false discovery rate-adjusted p below 0.01 and a log2 fold-change threshold of 1. As an exploratory analysis of dynamics, max-normalized trajectories of the 1000 most abundant clonotypes were examined by PCA with hierarchical clustering. The CD4 or CD8 phenotype of responding clones was assigned using the separately sequenced CD4+ and CD8+ repertoires. The public sequencing data were trimmed at Q25 with fastp and processed into clonotypes with MiXCR by TCRdb, which kept only in-frame beta chains. Rows merge per CDR3 protein into single entries with the most common DNA and genes. TCRdb, not the original authors, processed these V and J calls. This sample has 150,000 or so distinct CDR3 sequences in its table, and 14% of those were observed once. Of the sample, roughly 14% is held by the ten largest clones.

The sequence was collected from an adult woman who had mild COVID-19 (a few samples of this study predate the infection). The sample titles of this study are shuffled in the database, so cell type and time point are left out; the donor was told from shared clones. The sequenced material came from PBMCs or a T cell subset sorted from them (not recorded which).

This receptor has the CDR3 CASSKTGADNEQFF. In nucleotides, the sequence is TGTGCCAGCTCCAAGACGGGAGCTGACAATGAGCAGTTCTTC. Here the chain combines TRBV18 and TRBJ2-1; the D gene is perhaps TRBD2, from 6 matching bases. Reading the germline V gene gives CDR1 KGHSH and CDR2 LQKENI. The CDR3 contains 14 residues, cysteine and phenylalanine counted. Only CDR3 DNA remains: 42 bases, in frame from the first base. At the junction V is shortened by 6 bases and J by 5 bases, with 14 bases in between.